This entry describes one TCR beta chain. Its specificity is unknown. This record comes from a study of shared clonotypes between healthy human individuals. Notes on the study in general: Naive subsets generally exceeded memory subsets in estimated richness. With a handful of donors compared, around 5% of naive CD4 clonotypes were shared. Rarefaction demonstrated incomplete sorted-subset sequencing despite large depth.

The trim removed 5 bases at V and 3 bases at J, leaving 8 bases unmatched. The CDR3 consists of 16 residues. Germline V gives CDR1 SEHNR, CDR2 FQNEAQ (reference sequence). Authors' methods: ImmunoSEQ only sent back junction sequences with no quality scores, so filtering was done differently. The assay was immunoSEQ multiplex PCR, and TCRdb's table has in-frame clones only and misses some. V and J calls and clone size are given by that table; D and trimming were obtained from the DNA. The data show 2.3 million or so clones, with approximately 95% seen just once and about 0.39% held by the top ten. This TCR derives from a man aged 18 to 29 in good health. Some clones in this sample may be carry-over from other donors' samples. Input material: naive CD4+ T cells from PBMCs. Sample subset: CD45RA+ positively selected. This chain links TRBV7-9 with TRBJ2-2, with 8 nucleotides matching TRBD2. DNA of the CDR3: TGTGCCAGCAGCCCTCGACTAGCGATCCACACCGGGGAGCTGTTTTTT. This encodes CASSPRLAIHTGELFF. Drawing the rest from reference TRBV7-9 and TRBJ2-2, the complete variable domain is DTGVSQNPRHKITKRGQNVTFRCDPISEHNRLYWYRQTLGQGPEFLTYFQNEAQLEKSRLLSDRFSAERPKGSFSTLEIQRTEQGDSAMYLCASSPRLAIHTGELFFGEGSRLTVL.